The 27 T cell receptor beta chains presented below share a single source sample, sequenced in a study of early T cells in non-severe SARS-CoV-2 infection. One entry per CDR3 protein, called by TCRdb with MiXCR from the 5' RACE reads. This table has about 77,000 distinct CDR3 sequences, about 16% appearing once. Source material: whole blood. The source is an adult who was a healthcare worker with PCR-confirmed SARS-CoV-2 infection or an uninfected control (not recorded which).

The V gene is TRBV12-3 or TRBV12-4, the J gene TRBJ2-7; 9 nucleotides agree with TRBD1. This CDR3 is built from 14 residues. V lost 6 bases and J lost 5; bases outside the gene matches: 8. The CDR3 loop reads CASSRNRDRDEQYF. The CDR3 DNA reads TGTGCCAGCAGCCGAAACCGGGACAGGGACGAGCAGTACTTC.

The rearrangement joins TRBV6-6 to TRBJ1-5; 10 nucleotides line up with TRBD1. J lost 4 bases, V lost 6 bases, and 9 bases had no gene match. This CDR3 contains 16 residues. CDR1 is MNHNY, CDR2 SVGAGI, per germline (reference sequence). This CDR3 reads CASSSWLGQGNQPQHF. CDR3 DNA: TGTGCCAGCAGCTCCTGGCTGGGACAGGGGAATCAGCCCCAGCATTTT.

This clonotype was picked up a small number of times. CDR3 region: CASSSDNHRGQPQHF. CDR3 nucleotide sequence: TGTGCCAGCAGTTCAGATAACCACAGGGGCCAGCCCCAGCATTTT. V is TRBV12-3 or TRBV12-4 and J is TRBJ1-5; 7 bases fit TRBD1. V lost 4 bases to trimming and J lost 7 bases; unmatched junction nucleotides: 10. The CDR3 runs 15 residues.

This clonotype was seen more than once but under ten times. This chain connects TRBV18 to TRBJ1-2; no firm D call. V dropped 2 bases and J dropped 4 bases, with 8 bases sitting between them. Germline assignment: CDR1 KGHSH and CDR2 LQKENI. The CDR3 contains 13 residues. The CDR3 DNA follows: TGTGCCAGCTCACCAGAGCCAACCTATGGCTACACCTTC. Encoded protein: CASSPEPTYGYTF.

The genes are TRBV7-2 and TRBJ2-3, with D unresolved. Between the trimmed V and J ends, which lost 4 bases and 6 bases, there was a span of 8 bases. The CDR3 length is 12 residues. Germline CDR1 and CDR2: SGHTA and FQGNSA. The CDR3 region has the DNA TGTGCCAGCAGCTCCTCCTGGGATACGCAGTATTTT. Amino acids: CASSSSWDTQYF.

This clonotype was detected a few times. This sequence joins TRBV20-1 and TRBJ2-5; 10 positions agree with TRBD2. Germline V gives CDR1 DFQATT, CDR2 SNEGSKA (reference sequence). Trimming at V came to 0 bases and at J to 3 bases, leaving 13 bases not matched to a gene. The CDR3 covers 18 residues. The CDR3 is CSARDPSGGAHGKETQYF. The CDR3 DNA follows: TGCAGTGCTAGAGATCCGAGCGGGGGGGCCCACGGGAAAGAGACCCAGTACTTC.

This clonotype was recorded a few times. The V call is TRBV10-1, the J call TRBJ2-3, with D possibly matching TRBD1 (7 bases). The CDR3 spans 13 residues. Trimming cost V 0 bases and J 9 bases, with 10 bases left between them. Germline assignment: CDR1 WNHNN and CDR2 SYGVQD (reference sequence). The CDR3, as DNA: TGCGCCAGCAGTGAGTCGCAGGGGGGAACGCAGTATTTT. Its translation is CASSESQGGTQYF.

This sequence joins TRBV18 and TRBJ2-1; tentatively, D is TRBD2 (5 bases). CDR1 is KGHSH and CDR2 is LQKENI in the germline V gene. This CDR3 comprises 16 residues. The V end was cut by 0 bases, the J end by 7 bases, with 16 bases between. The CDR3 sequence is CASSPPRLTRGNEQFF. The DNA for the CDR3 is TGTGCCAGCTCACCACCCCGACTCACGCGAGGGAATGAGCAGTTCTTC.

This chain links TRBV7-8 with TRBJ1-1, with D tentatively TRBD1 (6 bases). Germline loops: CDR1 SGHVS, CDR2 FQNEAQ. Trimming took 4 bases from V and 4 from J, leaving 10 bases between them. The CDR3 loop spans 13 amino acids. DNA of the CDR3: TGTGCCAGCAGCTGGGGGGCGATCACTGAAGCTTTCTTT. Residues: CASSWGAITEAFF.

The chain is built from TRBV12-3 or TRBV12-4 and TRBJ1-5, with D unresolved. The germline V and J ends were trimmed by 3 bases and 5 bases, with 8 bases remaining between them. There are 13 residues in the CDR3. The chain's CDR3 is CASSFNRDQPQHF. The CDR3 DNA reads TGTGCCAGCAGTTTTAACCGTGATCAGCCCCAGCATTTT.

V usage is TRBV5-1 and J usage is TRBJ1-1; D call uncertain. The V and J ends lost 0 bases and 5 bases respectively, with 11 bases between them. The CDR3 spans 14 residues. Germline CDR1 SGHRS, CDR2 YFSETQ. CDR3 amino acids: CASSLGYAETEAFF. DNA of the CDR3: TGCGCCAGCAGCTTGGGATATGCTGAGACTGAAGCTTTCTTT. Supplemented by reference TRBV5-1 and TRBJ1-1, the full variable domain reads KAGVTQTPRYLIKTRGQQVTLSCSPISGHRSVSWYQQTPGQGLQFLFEYFSETQRNKGNFPGRFSGRQFSNSRSEMNVSTLELGDSALYLCASSLGYAETEAFFGQGTRLTVV.

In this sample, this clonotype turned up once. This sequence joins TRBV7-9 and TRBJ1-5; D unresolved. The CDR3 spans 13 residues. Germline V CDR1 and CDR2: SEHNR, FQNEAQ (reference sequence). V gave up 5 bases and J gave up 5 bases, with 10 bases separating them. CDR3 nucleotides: TGTGCCAGCAGCACTAACGGGGATCAGCCCCAGCATTTT. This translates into CASSTNGDQPQHF.

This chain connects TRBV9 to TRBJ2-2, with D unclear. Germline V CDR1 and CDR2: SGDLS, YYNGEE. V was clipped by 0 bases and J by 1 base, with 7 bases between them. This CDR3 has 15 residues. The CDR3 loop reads CASSVGGQNTGELFF. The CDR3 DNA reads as TGTGCCAGCAGCGTAGGTGGGCAGAACACCGGGGAGCTGTTTTTT.

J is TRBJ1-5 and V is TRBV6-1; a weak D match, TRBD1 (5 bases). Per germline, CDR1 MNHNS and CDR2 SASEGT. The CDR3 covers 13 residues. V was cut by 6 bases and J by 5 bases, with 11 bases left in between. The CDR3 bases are TGTGCCAGCAGCGATAGACAGTATCAGCCCCAGCATTTT. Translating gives CASSDRQYQPQHF.

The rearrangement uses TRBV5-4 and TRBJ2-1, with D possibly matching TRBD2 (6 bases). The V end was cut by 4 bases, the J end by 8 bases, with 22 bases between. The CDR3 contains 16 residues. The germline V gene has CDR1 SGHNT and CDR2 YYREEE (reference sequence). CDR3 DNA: TGTGCCAGCAGCCCCCAGGTTCGGCGGGGATTAGATGAGCAGTTCTTC. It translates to CASSPQVRRGLDEQFF.

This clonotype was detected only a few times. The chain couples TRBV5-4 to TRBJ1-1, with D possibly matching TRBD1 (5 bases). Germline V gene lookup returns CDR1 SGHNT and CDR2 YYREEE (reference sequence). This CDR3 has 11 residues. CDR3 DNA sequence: TGTGCAACGGGGGTGAACACTGAAGCTTTCTTT. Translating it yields CATGVNTEAFF.

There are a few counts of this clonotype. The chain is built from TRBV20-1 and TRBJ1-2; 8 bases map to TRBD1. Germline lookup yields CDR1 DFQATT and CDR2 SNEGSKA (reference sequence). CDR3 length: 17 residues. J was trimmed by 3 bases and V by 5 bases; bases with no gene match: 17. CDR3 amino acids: CSAPPRAQGALDYGYTF. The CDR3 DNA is TGCAGTGCTCCACCCCGGGCTCAGGGGGCCCTTGACTATGGCTACACCTTC.

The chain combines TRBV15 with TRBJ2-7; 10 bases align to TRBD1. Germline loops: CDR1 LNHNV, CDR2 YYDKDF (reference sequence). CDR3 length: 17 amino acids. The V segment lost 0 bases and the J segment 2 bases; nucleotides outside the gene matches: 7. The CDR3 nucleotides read TGTGCCACCAGCAGAGATGGGGGAGGACAGGGGGCCTACGAGCAGTACTTC. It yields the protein CATSRDGGGQGAYEQYF.

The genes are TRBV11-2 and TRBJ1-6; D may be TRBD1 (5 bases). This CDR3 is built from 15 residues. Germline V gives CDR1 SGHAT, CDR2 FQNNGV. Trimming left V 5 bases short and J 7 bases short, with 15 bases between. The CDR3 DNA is TGTGCCAGCAGCCTGGAAAGGACAAACAATTCACCCCTCCACTTT. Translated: CASSLERTNNSPLHF.

The CDR3 loop reads CASSWTSGMYEQYF. DNA of the CDR3: TGCGCCAGCAGCTGGACTAGCGGGATGTACGAGCAGTACTTC. The V and J genes are TRBV5-1 and TRBJ2-7; TRBD2 matches at 12 bases. Germline V gives CDR1 SGHRS, CDR2 YFSETQ. CDR3 length: 14 residues. V was pared by 3 bases and J by 4 bases, with 2 bases of the junction left unmatched.

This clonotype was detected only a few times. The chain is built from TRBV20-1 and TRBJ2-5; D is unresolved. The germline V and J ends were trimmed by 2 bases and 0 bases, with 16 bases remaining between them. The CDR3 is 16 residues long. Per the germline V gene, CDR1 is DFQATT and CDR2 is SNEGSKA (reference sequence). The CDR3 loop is CSARNSGGFNQETQYF. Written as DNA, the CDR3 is TGCAGTGCTAGAAACTCGGGCGGATTTAACCAAGAGACCCAGTACTTC.

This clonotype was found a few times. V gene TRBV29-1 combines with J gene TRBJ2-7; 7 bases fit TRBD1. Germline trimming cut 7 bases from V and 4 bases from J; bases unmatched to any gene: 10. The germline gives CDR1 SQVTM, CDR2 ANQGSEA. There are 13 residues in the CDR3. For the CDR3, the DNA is TGCAGCGCACCGGGACAGAGGACTTACGAGCAGTACTTC. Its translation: CSAPGQRTYEQYF.

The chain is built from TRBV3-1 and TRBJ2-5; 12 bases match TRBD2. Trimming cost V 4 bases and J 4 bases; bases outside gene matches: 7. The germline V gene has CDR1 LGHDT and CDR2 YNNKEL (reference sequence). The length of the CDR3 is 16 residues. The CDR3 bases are TGTGCCAGCAGCCCTCTAGCGGGGGGGCGGCGAGAGACCCAGTACTTC. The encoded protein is CASSPLAGGRRETQYF.

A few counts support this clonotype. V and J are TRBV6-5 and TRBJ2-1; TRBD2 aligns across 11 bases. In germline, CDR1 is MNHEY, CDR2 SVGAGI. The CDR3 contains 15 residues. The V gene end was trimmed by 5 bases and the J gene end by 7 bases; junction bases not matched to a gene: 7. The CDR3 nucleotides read TGTGCCAGCAGTCGGGGGACTAGCGGAAGGAATGAGCAGTTCTTC. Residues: CASSRGTSGRNEQFF.

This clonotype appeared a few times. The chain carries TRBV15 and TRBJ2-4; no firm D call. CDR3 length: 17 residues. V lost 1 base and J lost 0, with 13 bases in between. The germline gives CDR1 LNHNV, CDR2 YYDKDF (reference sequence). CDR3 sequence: CATSRAQERLAKNIQYF. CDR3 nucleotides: TGTGCCACCAGCAGAGCCCAGGAGCGTCTAGCCAAAAACATTCAGTACTTC.

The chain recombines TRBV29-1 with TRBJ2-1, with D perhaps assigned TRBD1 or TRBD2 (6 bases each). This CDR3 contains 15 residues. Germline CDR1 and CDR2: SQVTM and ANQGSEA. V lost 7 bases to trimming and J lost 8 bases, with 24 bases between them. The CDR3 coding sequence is TGCAGCGCCGGAGGGGGGACTCTTCGGTTGGATGAGCAGTTCTTC. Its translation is CSAGGGTLRLDEQFF.

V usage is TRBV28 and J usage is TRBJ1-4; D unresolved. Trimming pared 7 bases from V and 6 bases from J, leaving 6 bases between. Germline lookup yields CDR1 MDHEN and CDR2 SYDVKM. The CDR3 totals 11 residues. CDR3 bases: TGTGCCAGCACCGTTGATGAAAAACTGTTTTTT. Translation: CASTVDEKLFF.